A selection of T cell receptor beta chains follows, all from one sample in a study of T-cell memory formation after mild COVID-19. TCRdb itself ran the 5' RACE reads through MiXCR, one entry per CDR3 protein. The sample lists about 560,000 distinct CDR3 sequences, 17% occurring once. Sequenced input: PBMCs or a T cell subset sorted from them (not recorded which). All receptors come from an adult woman who had mild COVID-19 (a few samples of this study predate the infection). Cell type and time point are not known. Each CDR3 is given without its conserved first and last residue. The order of the fields is CDR3 protein, V gene, J gene.

CDR3 protein: ASTLSGSTKNIQY
V gene: TRBV12-3/TRBV12-4
J gene: TRBJ2-4

CDR3 protein: SARDRSGGAGEQF
V gene: TRBV20-1
J gene: TRBJ2-1

CDR3 protein: ASSPQRWADTQY
V gene: TRBV9
J gene: TRBJ2-3

CDR3 protein: ASSVGPGEDYGYT
V gene: TRBV9
J gene: TRBJ1-2

CDR3 protein: ASSRGLAEDHEQF
V gene: TRBV5-7
J gene: TRBJ2-1

CDR3 protein: ASSIAVLKDNEQF
V gene: TRBV12-3/TRBV12-4
J gene: TRBJ2-1

CDR3 protein: SARAEDRRFMNTEAF
V gene: TRBV20-1
J gene: TRBJ1-1

CDR3 protein: SARGLQGLPTEAF
V gene: TRBV20-1
J gene: TRBJ1-1

CDR3 protein: ASSQQGADLQGYT
V gene: TRBV27
J gene: TRBJ1-2

CDR3 protein: ASSHPAQTGEQY
V gene: TRBV6-6
J gene: TRBJ2-7

CDR3 protein: ASSQHTLDYEQY
V gene: TRBV4-1
J gene: TRBJ2-7

CDR3 protein: ASNSEGAQGSTEAF
V gene: TRBV6-5
J gene: TRBJ1-1

CDR3 protein: SARAGGPYNEQF
V gene: TRBV20-1
J gene: TRBJ2-1

CDR3 protein: ASSQPGTGTHNEQF
V gene: TRBV4-2
J gene: TRBJ2-1

CDR3 protein: ASSYSGNNQPQH
V gene: TRBV6-5
J gene: TRBJ1-5

CDR3 protein: SARDSGNTEAF
V gene: TRBV20-1
J gene: TRBJ1-1

CDR3 protein: SALPGLAPNEQF
V gene: TRBV20-1
J gene: TRBJ2-1

CDR3 protein: ASSTGDNYNSPLH
V gene: TRBV6-1
J gene: TRBJ1-6

CDR3 protein: ASSGTSETQY
V gene: TRBV5-1
J gene: TRBJ2-5

CDR3 protein: ASTNIGTPPSNEQF
V gene: TRBV6-6
J gene: TRBJ2-1

CDR3 protein: ASSRGWELNMNTEAF
V gene: TRBV7-9
J gene: TRBJ1-1

CDR3 protein: ASSVATGEGAYEQY
V gene: TRBV9
J gene: TRBJ2-7